The next 7 T cell receptor beta chains were all read from a single sample in a study of OX40 agonist ivuxolimab in advanced cancers. TCRdb's copy holds only in-frame clones and misses some; the assay was immunoSEQ multiplex PCR. The sample comprises tens of thousands of clones, roughly 90% of which are singletons, and approximately 9.1% rests with the top ten. Sequencing was performed on CD4+ or CD8+ T cells sorted from blood, taken in a trial of the OX40 agonist ivuxolimab. These TCRs come from an adult with an advanced solid tumor such as melanoma, head and neck, liver or kidney cancer.

The chain joins TRBV11-2 to TRBJ2-7, with D unresolved. The CDR3 extends over 12 amino acids. Germline CDR1 and CDR2: SGHAT and FQNNGV. Deletions cut 5 bases from V and 5 bases from J, with 10 bases between. The CDR3 DNA reads TGTGCCAGCAGCCGTGTCCAAAACGAGCAGTACTTC. This sequence encodes CASSRVQNEQYF.

This rearrangement joins TRBV11-2 to TRBJ2-3, with 11 bases fitting TRBD2. This CDR3 spans 17 amino acids. CDR1 SGHAT and CDR2 FQNNGV come from the germline V gene. The J segment lost 6 bases and the V segment lost 1 base, leaving 9 bases of the junction unmatched. The DNA for the CDR3 is TGTGCCAGCAGCTTAGTTCTTAGCGGGGGGGCAGGGGATACGCAGTATTTT. As protein: CASSLVLSGGAGDTQYF.

The V gene is TRBV10-3, the J gene TRBJ1-6; a possible D gene is TRBD1 (5 bases). Germline V gene sequence: CDR1 ENHRY, CDR2 SYGVKD. The V end was cut by 8 bases, the J end by 8 bases, with 7 bases between. This CDR3 region has 11 residues. CDR3 amino acids: CAIGRDSPLHF. CDR3 bases: TGTGCCATCGGCAGGGATTCACCCCTCCACTTT.

This chain links TRBV5-1 with TRBJ2-2; no reliable D call. The V end lost 2 bases, the J end lost 3 bases, and 11 bases lay between the germline ends. Germline CDR1 reads SGHRS; CDR2 reads YFSETQ. The CDR3 has 15 residues. In DNA form, the CDR3 reads TGCGCCAGCAGCTTCTCCTGGACGGACACCGGGGAGCTGTTTTTT. Its translation: CASSFSWTDTGELFF. The whole variable domain, remainder taken from reference TRBV5-1 and TRBJ2-2, is KAGVTQTPRYLIKTRGQQVTLSCSPISGHRSVSWYQQTPGQGLQFLFEYFSETQRNKGNFPGRFSGRQFSNSRSEMNVSTLELGDSALYLCASSFSWTDTGELFFGEGSRLTVL.

This chain links TRBV6-1 with TRBJ1-4; D might be TRBD1 (6 bases). Germline V gene lookup returns CDR1 MNHNS and CDR2 SASEGT. The V gene lost 0 bases and the J gene lost 7 bases, with 18 bases spanning the gap. This CDR3 has 17 residues. This chain's CDR3 is CASSEAWAGEAGEKLFF. DNA of the CDR3: TGTGCCAGCAGTGAAGCGTGGGCAGGGGAGGCGGGTGAAAAACTGTTTTTT.

V gene TRBV28 combines with J gene TRBJ2-7; tentative D call: TRBD1 (6 bases). The CDR3 sequence is 12 residues long. Trimming removed 6 bases at V and 3 bases at J, with 9 bases between. Germline lookup yields CDR1 MDHEN and CDR2 SYDVKM. The CDR3 is CASSYRVYEQYF. The CDR3 DNA is TGTGCCAGCAGCTACAGGGTCTACGAGCAGTACTTC.

The V call is TRBV28, the J call TRBJ2-7; D possibly corresponds to TRBD2 (5 bases). V lost 6 bases and J lost 7, with 10 bases in between. The CDR3 length is 11 residues. Germline V gives CDR1 MDHEN, CDR2 SYDVKM. For the CDR3, the DNA is TGTGCCAGCAGAGCCTCGGGGGAGCAGTACTTC. Amino acid sequence: CASRASGEQYF.